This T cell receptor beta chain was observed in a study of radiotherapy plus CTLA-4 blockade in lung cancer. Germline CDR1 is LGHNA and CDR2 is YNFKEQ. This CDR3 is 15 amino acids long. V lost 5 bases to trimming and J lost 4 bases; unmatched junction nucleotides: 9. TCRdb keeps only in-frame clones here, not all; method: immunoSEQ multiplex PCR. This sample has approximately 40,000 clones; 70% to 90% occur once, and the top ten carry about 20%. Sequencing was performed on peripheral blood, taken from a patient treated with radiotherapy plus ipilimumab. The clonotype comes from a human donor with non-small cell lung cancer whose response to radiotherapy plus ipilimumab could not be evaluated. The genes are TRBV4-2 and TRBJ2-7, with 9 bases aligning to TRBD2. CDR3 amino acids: CASSAPLAGEYEQYF. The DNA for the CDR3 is TGTGCCAGCAGCGCCCCGTTAGCGGGGGAATACGAGCAGTACTTC.